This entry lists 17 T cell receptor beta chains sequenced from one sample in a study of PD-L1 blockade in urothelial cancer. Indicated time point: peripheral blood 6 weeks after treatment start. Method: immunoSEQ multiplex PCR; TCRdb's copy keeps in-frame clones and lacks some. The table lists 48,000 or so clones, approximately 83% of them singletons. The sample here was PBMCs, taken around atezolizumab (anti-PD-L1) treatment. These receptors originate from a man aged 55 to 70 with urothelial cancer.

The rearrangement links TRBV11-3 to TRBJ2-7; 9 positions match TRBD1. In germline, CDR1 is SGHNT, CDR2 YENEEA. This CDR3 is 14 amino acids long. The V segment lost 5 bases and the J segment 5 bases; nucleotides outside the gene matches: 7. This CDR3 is CASSKPGQGHEQYF. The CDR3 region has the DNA TGTGCCAGCAGCAAACCGGGACAGGGCCACGAGCAGTACTTC.

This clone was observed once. The DNA of the CDR3 is TGCGCCAGCAGCCAAGTTCACGTGACAGGGGGCTCTGGGGCCAACGTCCTGACTTTC. Encoded protein: CASSQVHVTGGSGANVLTF. The genes are TRBV4-1 and TRBJ2-6; 9 bases fit TRBD1. V lost 1 base to trimming and J lost 0 bases; unmatched junction nucleotides: 7. Germline loops: CDR1 MGHRA, CDR2 YSYEKL. The CDR3 contains 19 residues.

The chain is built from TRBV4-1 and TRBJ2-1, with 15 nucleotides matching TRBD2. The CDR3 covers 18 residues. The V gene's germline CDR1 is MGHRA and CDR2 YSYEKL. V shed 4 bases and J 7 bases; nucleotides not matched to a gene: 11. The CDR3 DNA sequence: TGCGCCAGCAGCCTGGCCGGGACTAGCGGGGGGCGTTCTAATGAGCAGTTCTTC. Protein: CASSLAGTSGGRSNEQFF.

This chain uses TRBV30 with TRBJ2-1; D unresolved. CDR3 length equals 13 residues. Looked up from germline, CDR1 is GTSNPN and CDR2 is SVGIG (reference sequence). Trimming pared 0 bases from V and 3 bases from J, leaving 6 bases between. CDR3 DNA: TGTGCCTGGAGTGTTAACATCTACAATGAGCAGTTCTTC. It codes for CAWSVNIYNEQFF.

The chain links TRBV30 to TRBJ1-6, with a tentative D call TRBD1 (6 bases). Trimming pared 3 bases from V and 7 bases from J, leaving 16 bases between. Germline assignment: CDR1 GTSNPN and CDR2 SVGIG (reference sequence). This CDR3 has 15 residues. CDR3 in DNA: TGTGCCTGGAGACGATCGGGACAAACAAATTCACCCCTCCACTTT. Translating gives CAWRRSGQTNSPLHF.

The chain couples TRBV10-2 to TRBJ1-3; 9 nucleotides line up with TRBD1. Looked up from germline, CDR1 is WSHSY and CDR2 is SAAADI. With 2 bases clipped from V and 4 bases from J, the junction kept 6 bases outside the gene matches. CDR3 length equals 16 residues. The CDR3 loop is CASSEGGTGTGNTIYF. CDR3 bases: TGCGCCAGCAGTGAGGGCGGGACAGGGACAGGAAACACCATATATTTT.

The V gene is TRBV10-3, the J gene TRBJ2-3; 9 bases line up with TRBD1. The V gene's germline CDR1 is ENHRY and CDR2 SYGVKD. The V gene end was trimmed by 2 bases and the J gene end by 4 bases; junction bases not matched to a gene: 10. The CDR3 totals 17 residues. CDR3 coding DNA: TGTGCCATCAGTGAGAACCAACAGGGGGCGGTCGCAGATACGCAGTATTTT. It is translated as CAISENQQGAVADTQYF.

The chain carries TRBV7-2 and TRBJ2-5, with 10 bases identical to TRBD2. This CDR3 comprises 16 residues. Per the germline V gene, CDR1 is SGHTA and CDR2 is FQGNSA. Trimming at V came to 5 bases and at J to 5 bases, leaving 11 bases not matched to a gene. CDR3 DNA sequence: TGTGCCAGCAGCCCAGGCGTAGCGGGGGGTCGGGAGACCCAGTACTTC. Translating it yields CASSPGVAGGRETQYF.

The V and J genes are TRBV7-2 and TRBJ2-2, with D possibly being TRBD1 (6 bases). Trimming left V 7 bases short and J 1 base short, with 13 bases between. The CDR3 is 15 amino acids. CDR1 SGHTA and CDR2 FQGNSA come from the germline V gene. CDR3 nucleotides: TGTGCCAGCATCCCTGACAGGCGGAACACCGGGGAGCTGTTTTTT. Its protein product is CASIPDRRNTGELFF.

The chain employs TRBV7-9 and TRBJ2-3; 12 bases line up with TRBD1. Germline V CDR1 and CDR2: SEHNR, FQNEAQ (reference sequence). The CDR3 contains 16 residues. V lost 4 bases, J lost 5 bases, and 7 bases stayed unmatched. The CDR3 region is CASSSGTGGSIDTQYF. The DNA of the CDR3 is TGTGCCAGCAGCTCTGGGACAGGGGGCTCCATAGATACGCAGTATTTT. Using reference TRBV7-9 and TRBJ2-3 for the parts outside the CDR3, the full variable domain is DTGVSQNPRHKITKRGQNVTFRCDPISEHNRLYWYRQTLGQGPEFLTYFQNEAQLEKSRLLSDRFSAERPKGSFSTLEIQRTEQGDSAMYLCASSSGTGGSIDTQYFGPGTRLTVL.

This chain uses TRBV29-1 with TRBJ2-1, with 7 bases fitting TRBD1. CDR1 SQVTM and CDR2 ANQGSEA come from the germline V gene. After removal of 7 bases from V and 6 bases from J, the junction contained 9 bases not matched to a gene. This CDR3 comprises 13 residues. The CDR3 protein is CSAQGVGINEQFF. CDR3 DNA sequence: TGCAGCGCCCAGGGGGTGGGGATCAATGAGCAGTTCTTC.

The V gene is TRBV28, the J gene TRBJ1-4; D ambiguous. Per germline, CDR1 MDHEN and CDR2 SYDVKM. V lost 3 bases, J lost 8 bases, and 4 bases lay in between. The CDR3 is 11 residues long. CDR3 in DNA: TGTGCCAGCAGTTTTTCGGAAAAACTGTTTTTT. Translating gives CASSFSEKLFF.

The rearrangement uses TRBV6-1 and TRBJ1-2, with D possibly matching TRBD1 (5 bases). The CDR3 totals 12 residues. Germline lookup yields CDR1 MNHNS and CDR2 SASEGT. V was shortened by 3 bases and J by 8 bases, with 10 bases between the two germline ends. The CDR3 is CASSDQGGGYTF. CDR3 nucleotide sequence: TGTGCCAGCAGTGATCAGGGTGGGGGCTACACCTTC.

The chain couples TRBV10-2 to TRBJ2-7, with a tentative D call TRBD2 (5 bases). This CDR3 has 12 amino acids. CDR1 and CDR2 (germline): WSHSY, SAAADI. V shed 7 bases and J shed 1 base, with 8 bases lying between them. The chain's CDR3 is CASNEGSYEQYF. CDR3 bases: TGCGCCAGCAACGAGGGTTCCTACGAGCAGTACTTC.

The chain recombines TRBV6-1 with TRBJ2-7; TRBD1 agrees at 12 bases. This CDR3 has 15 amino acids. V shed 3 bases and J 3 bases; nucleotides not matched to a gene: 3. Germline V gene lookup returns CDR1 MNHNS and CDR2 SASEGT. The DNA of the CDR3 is TGTGCCAGCAGTGAGGGGACAGGGGGCTTCTACGAGCAGTACTTC. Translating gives CASSEGTGGFYEQYF.

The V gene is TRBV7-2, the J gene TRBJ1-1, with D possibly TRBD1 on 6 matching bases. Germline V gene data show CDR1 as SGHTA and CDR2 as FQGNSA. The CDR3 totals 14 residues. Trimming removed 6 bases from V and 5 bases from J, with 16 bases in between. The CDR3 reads CASRGTGRGTEAFF. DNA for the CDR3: TGTGCCAGCAGGGGAACAGGGAGGGGAACTGAAGCTTTCTTT.

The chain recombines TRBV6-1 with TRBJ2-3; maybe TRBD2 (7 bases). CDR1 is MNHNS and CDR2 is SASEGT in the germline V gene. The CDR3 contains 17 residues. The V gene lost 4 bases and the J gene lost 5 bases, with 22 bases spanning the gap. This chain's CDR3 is CASSGPLRGGSEDTQYF. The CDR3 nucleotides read TGTGCCAGCAGTGGCCCCTTGAGGGGGGGGAGTGAAGATACGCAGTATTTT.